Listed here are 23 T cell receptor beta chains from one sample, sequenced in a study of cytomegalovirus exposure and HLA in healthy donors. Repertoires were generated with immunoSEQ multiplex PCR, while TCRdb's copy carries only in-frame clones and drops some. The table includes about 79,000 clones, approximately 93% detected once. The material sequenced was PBMCs. Receptor source: a woman in her 30s in good health and CMV-seronegative.

The chain employs TRBV5-1 and TRBJ2-5; 9 nucleotides align to TRBD2. CDR1 is SGHRS, CDR2 YFSETQ, per germline. The CDR3 is 17 amino acids. V dropped 4 bases and J dropped 0; count of bases not matched to a gene: 10. For the CDR3, the DNA is TGCGCCAGCAGCACTGTCTCTAGCGGGAAACACCAAGAGACCCAGTACTTC. Its translation: CASSTVSSGKHQETQYF.

V is TRBV2 and J is TRBJ2-4, with D possibly matching TRBD1 (6 bases). CDR3 length: 18 residues. Trimming left V 2 bases short and J 0 bases short, with 17 bases between. Germline V gives CDR1 SNHLY, CDR2 FYNNEI. In DNA, the CDR3 is TGTGCCAGCAGTGAACGGGACACCAGTTCGCTAGCCAAAAACATTCAGTACTTC. The encoded protein is CASSERDTSSLAKNIQYF. The complete variable domain, with remaining parts taken from reference TRBV2 and TRBJ2-4, reads EPEVTQTPSHQVTQMGQEVILRCVPISNHLYFYWYRQILGQKVEFLVSFYNNEISEKSEIFDDQFSVERPDGSNFTLKIRSTKLEDSAMYFCASSERDTSSLAKNIQYFGAGTRLSVL.

This sequence joins TRBV6-5 and TRBJ1-5; 8 nucleotides align to TRBD1. The CDR3 loop spans 14 amino acids. Trimming removed 6 bases from V and 1 base from J; junction bases left unmatched: 2. Per germline, CDR1 MNHEY and CDR2 SVGAGI. CDR3 sequence (DNA): TGTGCCAGCAGCCAGGGGGCAAGCAATCAGCCCCAGCATTTT. This codes for CASSQGASNQPQHF.

The V gene is TRBV7-6, the J gene TRBJ1-1, with 7 bases fitting TRBD1. Germline V gene sequence: CDR1 SGHVS, CDR2 FNYEAQ. The CDR3 extends over 15 amino acids. V lost 5 bases, J lost 1 base, and 7 bases stayed unmatched. The DNA for the CDR3 is TGTGCCAGCAGCCGGAGAGGGGGCAGGAACACTGAAGCTTTCTTT. Translation gives CASSRRGGRNTEAFF.

In the case of this clone: A junction end diverges from the germline sequence, so it may reflect a read error. The same CDR3 can be traced to other DNA sequences in this sample. The genes are TRBV10-3 and TRBJ2-7; perhaps TRBD1 as D (6 bases). This CDR3 comprises 13 residues. From germline, CDR1 is ENHRY and CDR2 SYGVKD. The CDR3 loop is CAISSTRGYEQYF. The CDR3 bases are TGTGCCATCAGTTCTACCAGGGGATACGAGCAGTACTTT.

V and J are TRBV5-1 and TRBJ2-3, with 11 bases that match TRBD2. The CDR3 loop spans 16 amino acids. Germline V gives CDR1 SGHRS, CDR2 YFSETQ. Trimming cost V 4 bases and J 1 base; bases outside gene matches: 5. The DNA of the CDR3 is TGCGCCAGCAGCCCAACTAGCGGGAGCGGCACAGATACGCAGTATTTT. This gives the protein CASSPTSGSGTDTQYF.

V usage is TRBV19 and J usage is TRBJ2-1, with 7 bases aligning to TRBD2. The CDR3 covers 14 residues. V lost 5 bases and J lost 7; bases outside the gene matches: 8. Germline V gene sequence: CDR1 LNHDA, CDR2 SQIVND (reference sequence). CDR3 loop: CASSARGAGNEQFF. The CDR3 DNA is TGTGCCAGTAGTGCCCGGGGAGCGGGGAATGAGCAGTTCTTC.

The V and J genes are TRBV29-1 and TRBJ1-2; D is possibly TRBD1 (6 bases). V lost 1 base and J lost 7, with 13 bases in between. From germline, CDR1 is SQVTM and CDR2 ANQGSEA. CDR3 length equals 13 residues. CDR3 loop: CSVEAQGPSGYTF. The CDR3 region has the DNA TGCAGCGTTGAAGCACAGGGCCCCTCTGGCTACACCTTC.

The chain recombines TRBV15 with TRBJ1-2; 10 bases line up with TRBD1. Germline-derived CDR1 and CDR2 are LNHNV and YYDKDF (reference sequence). V shed 3 bases and J 5 bases; nucleotides not matched to a gene: 3. This CDR3 has 14 residues. The CDR3 spells CATSSVDRGYGYTF. DNA for the CDR3: TGTGCCACCAGCAGCGTGGACAGGGGGTATGGCTACACCTTC. The full variable domain, in which reference TRBV15 and TRBJ1-2 provide the parts outside the CDR3, is DAMVIQNPRYQVTQFGKPVTLSCSQTLNHNVMYWYQQKSSQAPKLLFHYYDKDFNNEADTPDNFQSRRPNTSFCFLDIRSPGLGDTAMYLCATSSVDRGYGYTFGSGTRLTVV.

The V gene is TRBV7-2, the J gene TRBJ2-2, with D perhaps TRBD1 (5 bases). This CDR3 is 15 amino acids long. Trimming removed 1 base at V and 7 bases at J, with 13 bases between. The germline gives CDR1 SGHTA, CDR2 FQGNSA. For the CDR3, the DNA is TGTGCCAGCAGCTTAGGTCAGGGCGGTGGCGGGGAGCTGTTTTTT. It specifies CASSLGQGGGGELFF.

This sequence joins TRBV28 and TRBJ1-2, with D tentatively TRBD1 (5 bases). Trimming took 5 bases from V and 4 from J, leaving 11 bases between them. Germline CDR1 reads MDHEN; CDR2 reads SYDVKM. The CDR3 has 13 amino acids. CDR3 in amino acids: CASSASGGYGYTF. CDR3 bases: TGTGCCAGCAGTGCCTCCGGGGGCTATGGCTACACCTTC.

The J gene is TRBJ2-7, the V gene TRBV5-1, with 11 bases fitting TRBD1. The V and J ends lost 0 bases and 9 bases, in that order; junction bases with no gene match: 5. Germline CDR1 and CDR2: SGHRS and YFSETQ. The CDR3 consists of 14 residues. The CDR3 here is CASSLGTGGVGQYF. CDR3 coding DNA: TGCGCCAGCAGCTTGGGGACAGGGGGCGTGGGGCAGTACTTC.

The V call is TRBV7-2, the J call TRBJ1-5, with a tentative D call TRBD1 (5 bases). Per the germline V gene, CDR1 is SGHTA and CDR2 is FQGNSA. The CDR3 length is 15 residues. The V gene lost 1 base and the J gene lost 6 bases, with 13 bases spanning the gap. CDR3 in amino acids: CASSLGLSGVQPQHF. CDR3 coding DNA: TGTGCCAGCAGCTTAGGACTATCGGGGGTTCAGCCCCAGCATTTT.

The chain recombines TRBV9 with TRBJ1-4; D gene uncertain. Trimming cost V 0 bases and J 8 bases, with 11 bases left between them. Germline CDR1 SGDLS, CDR2 YYNGEE. The CDR3 spans 14 residues. The CDR3 spells CASSVDQVREKLFF. In nucleotides, the CDR3 is TGTGCCAGCAGCGTAGATCAGGTTCGAGAAAAACTGTTTTTT.

The rearrangement uses TRBV11-3 and TRBJ1-1; D is unresolved. V was trimmed by 2 bases and J by 5 bases, leaving 9 bases between them. The CDR3 contains 13 residues. CDR1 and CDR2 (germline): SGHNT, YENEEA. The CDR3 is CASSLLRSTEAFF. Written as DNA, the CDR3 is TGTGCCAGCAGCTTATTAAGGAGTACTGAAGCTTTCTTT.

The chain combines TRBV7-9 with TRBJ2-7; tentatively, D is TRBD2 (6 bases). Per the germline V gene, CDR1 is SEHNR and CDR2 is FQNEAQ (reference sequence). Trimming stripped 1 base from V and 3 bases from J, with 19 bases between. This CDR3 has 17 residues. Here the CDR3 DNA reads TGTGCCAGCAGCTTAGGGAGGGGACCTGCCGGGGTCTACGAGCAGTACTTC. Protein sequence: CASSLGRGPAGVYEQYF.

The DNA of the CDR3 is TGTGCCAGCAGCTTTAACAATGAGCAGTTCTTC. As protein: CASSFNNEQFF. The chain links TRBV4-2 to TRBJ2-1, with unresolved D. The CDR3 is 11 amino acids. V lost 5 bases and J lost 5, with 4 bases in between. Germline V gene data show CDR1 as LGHNA and CDR2 as YNFKEQ.

This sequence joins TRBV19 and TRBJ1-5; TRBD1 is a possible D gene (6 bases). V dropped 2 bases and J dropped 5 bases, with 10 bases sitting between them. Germline CDR1 reads LNHDA; CDR2 reads SQIVND (reference sequence). The CDR3 extends over 14 amino acids. The CDR3 protein is CASSIQGMDQPQHF. As DNA, the CDR3 is TGTGCCAGTAGTATACAGGGGATGGATCAGCCCCAGCATTTT.

The chain is built from TRBV27 and TRBJ2-5, with 10 positions matching TRBD1. With V trimmed by 4 bases and J by 2 bases, 7 bases remained unmatched. Per germline, CDR1 MNHEY and CDR2 SMNVEV (reference sequence). The CDR3 is 16 amino acids. CDR3 amino acids: CASSSRDRGLQETQYF. The CDR3 DNA is TGTGCCAGCAGTTCGCGGGACAGGGGTCTACAAGAGACCCAGTACTTC.

This chain joins TRBV13 and TRBJ2-1; 9 positions agree with TRBD1. CDR3 length equals 14 residues. CDR1 is PRHDT, CDR2 FYEKMQ, per germline (reference sequence). Unmatched junction bases numbered 11, after V lost 8 bases and J lost 9 bases. This chain's CDR3 is CASLRWGQGTEQFF. CDR3 nucleotides: TGTGCCAGCTTACGTTGGGGACAGGGCACTGAGCAGTTCTTC.

This clone appeared a single time. The CDR3 loop reads CASSLEPSGSSYEQYF. The CDR3 bases are TGCGCCAGCAGCTTGGAGCCTAGCGGGTCCTCCTACGAGCAGTACTTC. This rearrangement joins TRBV5-1 to TRBJ2-7; TRBD2 matches at 8 bases. The J segment lost 0 bases and the V segment lost 0 bases, leaving 5 bases of the junction unmatched. This CDR3 has 16 residues. In germline, CDR1 is SGHRS, CDR2 YFSETQ. The whole variable domain, remainder taken from reference TRBV5-1 and TRBJ2-7, is KAGVTQTPRYLIKTRGQQVTLSCSPISGHRSVSWYQQTPGQGLQFLFEYFSETQRNKGNFPGRFSGRQFSNSRSEMNVSTLELGDSALYLCASSLEPSGSSYEQYFGPGTRLTVT.

This clone was observed a single time. The V and J genes are TRBV10-1 and TRBJ1-1; D remains unclear. Germline CDR1 reads WNHNN; CDR2 reads SYGVQD (reference sequence). The CDR3 totals 12 residues. Trimming left V 5 bases short and J 1 base short, with 5 bases between. The CDR3 DNA is TGCGCCAGCAGTAGAGGGAACACTGAAGCTTTCTTT. It encodes CASSRGNTEAFF.

The chain carries TRBV5-1 and TRBJ1-1; 9 positions agree with TRBD1. Germline V gene data show CDR1 as SGHRS and CDR2 as YFSETQ. This CDR3 region has 14 residues. After removal of 3 bases from V and 6 bases from J, the junction contained 6 bases not matched to a gene. CDR3 sequence (DNA): TGCGCCAGCAGCTACGGACAGGGGTTCGCTGAAGCTTTCTTT. It specifies CASSYGQGFAEAFF.